This T cell receptor beta chain was captured in a study of cytomegalovirus exposure and HLA in healthy donors. Study information: In a later analysis, the roughly 110 validation repertoires were reported to have used the same platform as the roughly 730 first-cohort repertoires. Study-wide points: Researchers reported that a few CMV-associated chains were confirmed in vitro as CMV antigen-specific. Usually a TCR sequence was rare, but some public TCRs were found in many donors.

Produced via immunoSEQ multiplex PCR; TCRdb's table is partial and in-frame only. The table includes 350,000 or so clones, roughly 85% detected once. To note about this clone: Its target is unknown.

Among the roughly 110 subjects of the validation cohort, separate from the approximately 660-subject first cohort, were the donors. Germline values: CDR1 MNHEY, CDR2 SVGAGI. There are 15 residues in the CDR3. The sequence came from a woman aged 18-29 years in good health and CMV-seronegative. Input material: PBMCs. The rearrangement links TRBV6-5 to TRBJ2-2; TRBD1 agrees at 7 bases. The CDR3 loop is CAIKAGTANTGELFF. CDR3 coding DNA: TGTGCAATTAAAGCTGGGACAGCGAACACCGGGGAGCTGTTTTTT.